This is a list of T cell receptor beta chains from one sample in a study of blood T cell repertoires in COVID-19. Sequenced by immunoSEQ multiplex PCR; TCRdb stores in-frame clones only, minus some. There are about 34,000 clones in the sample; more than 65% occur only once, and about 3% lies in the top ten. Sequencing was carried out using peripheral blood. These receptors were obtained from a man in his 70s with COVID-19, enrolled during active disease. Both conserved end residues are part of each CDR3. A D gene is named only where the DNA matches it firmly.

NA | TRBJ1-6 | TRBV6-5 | CASSYGVWDSPLHF | TGTGCCAGCAGTTACGGAGTATGGGATTCACCCCTCCACTTT
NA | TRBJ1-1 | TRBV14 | CASSQEASGRTATEAFF | TGTGCCAGCAGCCAAGAGGCCTCCGGGAGGACGGCCACTGAAGCTTTCTTT
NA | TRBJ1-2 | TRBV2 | CASSGAGVDGYTF | TGTGCCAGCAGTGGAGCCGGGGTTGATGGCTACACCTTC
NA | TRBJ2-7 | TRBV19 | CASKEVGQGGYEQYF | TGTGCCAGTAAAGAGGTGGGGCAGGGCGGCTACGAGCAGTACTTC
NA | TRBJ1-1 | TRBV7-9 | CASSLGGQGVTEAFF | TGTGCCAGCAGCTTAGGGGGACAAGGCGTCACTGAAGCTTTCTTT
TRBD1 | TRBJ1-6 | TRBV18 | CASSPSTGANSPLHF | TGTGCCAGCTCACCTTCGACAGGGGCTAATTCACCCCTCCACTTT
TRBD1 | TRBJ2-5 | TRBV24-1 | CATSDYRTGVETQYF | TGTGCCACCAGTGATTACCGGACAGGGGTCGAGACCCAGTACTTC
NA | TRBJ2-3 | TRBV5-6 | CASSLGVSGSSTDTQYF | TGTGCCAGCAGCTTGGGGGTAAGCGGGTCTAGCACAGATACGCAGTATTTT
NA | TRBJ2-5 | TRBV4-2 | CASSQVLSREETQYF | TGTGCCAGCAGCCAAGTTTTATCCAGGGAAGAGACCCAGTACTTC
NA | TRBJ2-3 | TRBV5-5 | CASSLSLRDLTDTQYF | TGTGCCAGCAGCTTGAGCCTGCGGGACCTCACAGATACGCAGTATTTT
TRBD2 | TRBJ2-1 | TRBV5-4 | CASSGGLAGGEQFF | TGTGCCAGCAGCGGGGGACTAGCGGGAGGCGAGCAGTTCTTC
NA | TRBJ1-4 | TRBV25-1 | CASSLWGDEKLFF | TGTGCCAGCAGTTTATGGGGGGATGAAAAACTGTTTTTT
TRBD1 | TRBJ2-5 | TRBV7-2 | CASSELGQPQETQYF | TGTGCCAGCAGCGAATTGGGACAGCCTCAAGAGACCCAGTACTTC
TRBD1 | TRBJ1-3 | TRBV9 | CASRGTGGSGNTIYF | TGTGCCAGCAGAGGTACAGGGGGATCTGGAAACACCATATATTTT
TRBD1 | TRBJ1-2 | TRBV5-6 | CASSEGQGARGYTF | TGTGCCAGCAGCGAAGGACAGGGCGCACGTGGCTACACCTTC
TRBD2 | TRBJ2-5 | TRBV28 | CASSLGQGGSTQYF | TGTGCCAGCAGTTTGGGGCAGGGAGGGAGTACCCAGTACTTC